The clone carrying this TCR beta chain has only one observation. This specimen comes from a study of blood T cell repertoires in COVID-19. The method was immunoSEQ multiplex PCR; TCRdb's version includes in-frame clones alone and lacks a portion of them. The sample holds more than 15,000 clones, about 81% seen once. The source of this sequence is a man aged 35 to 55 with active or convalescent COVID-19. Sequenced sample: peripheral blood.

CDR3 in DNA: TGTGCCAGCAGTCCCCCCCGAGAGACCCAGTACTTC. It yields the protein CASSPPRETQYF. This chain connects TRBV28 to TRBJ2-5; D not resolved. Germline CDR1 and CDR2: MDHEN and SYDVKM. Trimming pared 5 bases from V and 4 bases from J, leaving 8 bases between. The CDR3 totals 12 residues.